This T cell receptor (beta chain) was captured in a study of identical twins. Germline lookup yields CDR1 DFQATT and CDR2 SNEGSKA (reference sequence). The CDR3 length is 16 residues. The J segment lost 1 base and the V segment lost 2 bases, leaving 6 bases of the junction unmatched. TCRdb recomputed calls from the 5' RACE reads with MiXCR, one row per CDR3 protein. The sample includes 450,000 to 600,000 distinct CDR3 sequences, 20% to 25% seen only once; the top ten take 0.48%. This same sample was also part of a study on yellow fever vaccine responses in identical twins.

Specimen: CD4+ T cells sorted from blood. This clonotype was obtained from a woman younger than 30 in good health. The V call is TRBV20-1, the J call TRBJ2-4, with 9 bases that match TRBD1. CDR3: CSARTLGQGAKNIQYF. CDR3 nucleotides: TGCAGTGCTAGAACACTAGGACAGGGGGCCAAAAACATTCAGTACTTC.